These 10 T cell receptor beta chains were all obtained from the same sample, sequenced in a study of cytotoxic CD8 clonotypes in ibrutinib-treated CLL. Clones were read by immunoSEQ multiplex PCR, and TCRdb kept only the in-frame ones, dropping some. Found here are some 200,000 clones, 70% of them singletons; the top ten hold about 6.2%. Source: PBMCs, taken after 12 months of ibrutinib treatment. These receptors all stem from a human donor with chronic lymphocytic leukemia.

V gene TRBV20-1 combines with J gene TRBJ2-7; perhaps TRBD2 as D (7 bases). This CDR3 has 11 amino acids. The V end was cut by 6 bases, the J end by 6 bases, with 12 bases between. Germline V gene sequence: CDR1 DFQATT, CDR2 SNEGSKA (reference sequence). Here the CDR3 reads CSAKRGGEQYF. The CDR3 coding sequence is TGCAGTGCAAAAAGGGGGGGCGAGCAGTACTTC.

The gene calls are TRBV18 and TRBJ1-3; 10 bases agree with TRBD1. CDR3 length equals 17 residues. The germline CDR1 and CDR2 sequences are KGHSH and LQKENI. V was pared by 3 bases and J by 4 bases, with 9 bases of the junction left unmatched. In nucleotides, the CDR3 is TGTGCCAGCTCACCGACAGGGGGCTTATCAGGAGGAAACACCATATATTTT. Translated: CASSPTGGLSGGNTIYF.

The chain couples TRBV7-9 to TRBJ1-1; D ambiguous. V lost 5 bases to trimming and J lost 5 bases, with 6 bases between them. Germline V lookup: CDR1 SEHNR, CDR2 FQNEAQ (reference sequence). The CDR3 loop spans 11 amino acids. CDR3 sequence: CASSHWTEAFF. Written as DNA, the CDR3 is TGTGCCAGCAGCCACTGGACTGAAGCTTTCTTT.

V gene TRBV9 combines with J gene TRBJ1-3; weak D call: TRBD1 (5 bases). The CDR3 loop spans 14 amino acids. V was clipped by 2 bases and J by 4 bases, with 10 bases between them. Germline CDR1 and CDR2: SGDLS and YYNGEE. The CDR3 DNA sequence: TGTGCCAGCAGCGTCCAGGGAGGAGGAAACACCATATATTTT. This sequence encodes CASSVQGGGNTIYF.

This chain connects TRBV9 to TRBJ2-4, with 10 positions matching TRBD1. Per the germline V gene, CDR1 is SGDLS and CDR2 is YYNGEE. The CDR3 runs 19 residues. V lost 0 bases to trimming and J lost 9 bases; unmatched junction nucleotides: 18. The CDR3 DNA follows: TGTGCCAGCAGCGTAGGGGGCGACTTACCGGGACAGGGGTTTGTCATTCAGTACTTC. Its translation is CASSVGGDLPGQGFVIQYF.

This clone was detected once. The chain employs TRBV4-1 and TRBJ2-3; D unclear. The CDR3 consists of 13 residues. V was shortened by 0 bases and J by 5 bases, with 6 bases between the two germline ends. CDR1 and CDR2 (germline): MGHRA, YSYEKL. The CDR3 region has the DNA TGCGCCAGCAGCCAAGATCCGATAGATACGCAGTATTTT. This gives the protein CASSQDPIDTQYF.

The rearrangement joins TRBV9 to TRBJ1-2, with D uncertain. Germline V gene lookup returns CDR1 SGDLS and CDR2 YYNGEE. The CDR3 loop spans 15 amino acids. With 0 bases removed from V and 0 bases from J, the gap between germline ends came to 9 bases. DNA of the CDR3: TGTGCCAGCAGCGTAGCAACGTCCCCTAACTATGGCTACACCTTC. This translates into CASSVATSPNYGYTF.

This clone was recorded a few times. The J gene is TRBJ2-1, the V gene TRBV7-2; 8 nucleotides match TRBD1. This CDR3 is 14 amino acids long. The ends lost 5 bases at V and 5 bases at J; junction bases unmatched: 5. Looked up from germline, CDR1 is SGHTA and CDR2 is FQGNSA. The CDR3 protein is CASSPRQGNNEQFF. In DNA, the CDR3 is TGTGCCAGCAGCCCAAGACAGGGGAACAATGAGCAGTTCTTC.

The chain joins TRBV18 to TRBJ2-3, with D unclear. This CDR3 comprises 13 residues. Germline CDR1 reads KGHSH; CDR2 reads LQKENI. Trimming took 6 bases from V and 5 from J, leaving 12 bases between them. The CDR3 sequence: CASSRASVDTQYF. In DNA form, the CDR3 reads TGTGCCAGCTCCCGCGCTTCGGTAGATACGCAGTATTTT.

This clone has only one observation. This chain connects TRBV5-1 to TRBJ1-1, with D possibly TRBD1 on 6 matching bases. The CDR3 spans 14 residues. V dropped 0 bases and J dropped 9 bases, with 15 bases sitting between them. CDR1 SGHRS and CDR2 YFSETQ come from the germline V gene. CDR3 DNA sequence: TGCGCCAGCAGCTTGGTTGGGGGCAGGGGACAAGCTTTCTTT. Its translation is CASSLVGGRGQAFF.